The T cell receptor beta chain under discussion was sequenced for a study of T cells in Graves' hyperthyroidism and ophthalmopathy. Study-wide background: Pretreatment peripheral blood was obtained at initial diagnosis.

This clonotype was observed a handful of times. Its antigen remains unknown. The source material, RNA transcripts, was used to amplify TCR beta CDR3 regions. Primed by the HTBI set, a first-round RT-PCR was run on the TCR CDR3. TCRdb passed the multiplex PCR reads through MiXCR, listing each CDR3 protein once. The sample consists of approximately 600,000 distinct CDR3 sequences, about 14% of them appearing once. Study results and caveats: A 13 V-J signature model discriminated ophthalmopathy versus stable hyperthyroidism.

Patients with ophthalmopathy all had a Clinical Activity Score of at least 3, a NOSPECS grade of at least 4 and duration under 3 months. Exclusions: uncontrolled infection, other autoimmune disease, pregnancy, lactation. V shed 3 bases, J shed 9 bases, and the junction held 9 bases outside the gene matches. In germline, CDR1 is LNHDA, CDR2 SQIVND (reference sequence). This CDR3 is 15 amino acids long. The sequenced material came from blood. This TCR was sampled from a woman younger than 30 with Graves' ophthalmopathy. The rearrangement links TRBV19 to TRBJ2-1; TRBD2 matches at 9 bases. DNA for the CDR3: TGTGCCAGTAGTATTGTAGCGGGAGAACGGGGTGAGCAGTTCTTC. Amino acid sequence: CASSIVAGERGEQFF.